The entry below describes one TCR beta chain. V shed 6 bases, J shed 7 bases, and the junction held 4 bases outside the gene matches. The CDR3 contains 13 residues. Germline V gene data show CDR1 as ENHRY and CDR2 as SYGVKD. Original data processing: Using reference gene primer amplification, nucleated cell counts were estimated. Sequenced by immunoSEQ multiplex PCR; TCRdb stores in-frame clones only, minus some. The D gene and trimming were derived from the DNA, and the V and J assignments and clone size from that table. Altogether roughly 190,000 clones are present, about nine tenths being singletons, with the ten largest covering 2% to 2.5%. Recruitment covered 20 to 25 US areas and drew participants whose ages spanned roughly 18 to 90 years. Cohort allocation depended upon clinical history that participants reported. Resolution of symptoms, clearance, or two negative PCRs was present in recovered Cohort 3 donors.

This sample is part of a study of blood T cell repertoires in COVID-19. The sample was PBMCs or T cells enriched from blood (not recorded which). The clonotype comes from a woman aged 25 to 39 who had recovered from COVID-19. The chain employs TRBV10-3 and TRBJ2-1, with 9 positions matching TRBD1. The CDR3 spells CAIRGQGGNEQFF. Written as DNA, the CDR3 is TGTGCCATCAGGGGACAGGGTGGGAATGAGCAGTTCTTC.